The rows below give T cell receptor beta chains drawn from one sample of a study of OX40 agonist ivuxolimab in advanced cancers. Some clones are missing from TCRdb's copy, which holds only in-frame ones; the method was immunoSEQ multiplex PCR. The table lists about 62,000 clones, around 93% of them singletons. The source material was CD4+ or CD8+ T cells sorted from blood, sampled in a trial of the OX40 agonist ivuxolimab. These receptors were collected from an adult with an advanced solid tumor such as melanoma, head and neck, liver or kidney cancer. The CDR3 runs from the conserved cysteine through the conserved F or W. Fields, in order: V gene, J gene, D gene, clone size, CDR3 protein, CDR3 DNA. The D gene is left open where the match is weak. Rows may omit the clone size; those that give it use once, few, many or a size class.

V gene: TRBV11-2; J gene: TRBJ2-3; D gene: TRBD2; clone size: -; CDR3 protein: CASSLAGGEVDTQYF; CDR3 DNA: TGTGCCAGCAGCCTAGCGGGAGGGGAGGTAGATACGCAGTATTTT
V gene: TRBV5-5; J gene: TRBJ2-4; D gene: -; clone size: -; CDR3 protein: CASSPEWDTINIQYF; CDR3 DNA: TGTGCCAGCAGCCCGGAGTGGGACACGATAAACATTCAGTACTTC
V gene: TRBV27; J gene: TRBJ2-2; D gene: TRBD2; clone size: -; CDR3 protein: CASSLALAGGPGELFF; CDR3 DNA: TGTGCCAGCAGTTTAGCACTAGCGGGGGGGCCCGGGGAGCTGTTTTTT
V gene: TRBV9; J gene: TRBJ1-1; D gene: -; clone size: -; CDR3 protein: CASSVDGAADTEAFF; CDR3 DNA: TGTGCCAGCAGCGTAGATGGGGCCGCCGACACTGAAGCTTTCTTT
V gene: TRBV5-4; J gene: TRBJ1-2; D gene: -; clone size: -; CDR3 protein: CASTPGTGHGYTF; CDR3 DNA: TGTGCCAGCACCCCCGGCACGGGACATGGCTACACCTTC
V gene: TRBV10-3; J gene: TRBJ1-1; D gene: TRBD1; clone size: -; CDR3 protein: CAIKGGGNTEAFF; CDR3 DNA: TGTGCCATCAAAGGGGGCGGGAACACTGAAGCTTTCTTT
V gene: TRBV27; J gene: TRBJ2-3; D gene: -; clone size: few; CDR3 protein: CASSLSGSDTQYF; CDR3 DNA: TGTGCCAGCAGTTTATCAGGTTCGGATACGCAGTATTTT
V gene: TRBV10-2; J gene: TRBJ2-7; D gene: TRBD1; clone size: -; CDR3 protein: CASSQGGESEQYF; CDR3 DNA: TGCGCCAGCAGTCAAGGGGGCGAGAGCGAGCAGTACTTC
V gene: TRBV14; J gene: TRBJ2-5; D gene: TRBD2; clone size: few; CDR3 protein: CASSPRLGLAGGKETQYF; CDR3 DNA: TGTGCCAGCAGCCCTAGACTGGGACTAGCGGGGGGGAAAGAGACCCAGTACTTC
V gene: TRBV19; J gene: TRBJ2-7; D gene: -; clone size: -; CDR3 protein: CASSMDNYYEQYF; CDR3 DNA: TGTGCCAGTAGTATGGACAACTACTACGAGCAGTACTTC
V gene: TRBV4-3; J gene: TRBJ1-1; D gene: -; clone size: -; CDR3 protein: CASSQVPEGPNTEAFF; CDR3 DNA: TGCGCCAGCAGCCAAGTACCGGAAGGGCCGAACACTGAAGCTTTCTTT
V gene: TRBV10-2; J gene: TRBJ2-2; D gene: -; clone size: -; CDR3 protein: CATDESGAHTGELFF; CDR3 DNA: TGCGCCACCGACGAATCAGGGGCCCACACCGGGGAGCTGTTTTTT
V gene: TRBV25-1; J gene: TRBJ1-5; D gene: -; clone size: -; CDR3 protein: CASSEGLYSNQPQHF; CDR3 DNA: TGTGCCAGCAGTGAAGGGTTATATAGCAATCAGCCCCAGCATTTT
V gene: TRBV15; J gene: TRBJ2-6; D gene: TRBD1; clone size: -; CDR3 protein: CATMPSMGQGRSGANVLTF; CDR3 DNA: TGTGCCACCATGCCATCAATGGGACAGGGCCGCTCTGGGGCCAACGTCCTGACTTTC
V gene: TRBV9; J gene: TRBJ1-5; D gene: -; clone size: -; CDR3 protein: CASIVAGYNQPQHF; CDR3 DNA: TGTGCCAGCATCGTAGCGGGGTACAATCAGCCCCAGCATTTT
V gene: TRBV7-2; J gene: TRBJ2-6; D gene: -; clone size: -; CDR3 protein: CASSLAPGSISGANVLTF; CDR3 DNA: TGTGCCAGCAGCTTAGCCCCAGGCTCCATCTCTGGGGCCAACGTCCTGACTTTC
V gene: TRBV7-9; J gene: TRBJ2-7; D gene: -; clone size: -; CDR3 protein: CASSLTDPSGYEQYF; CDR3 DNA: TGTGCCAGCAGCTTAACCGATCCCAGCGGCTACGAGCAGTACTTC
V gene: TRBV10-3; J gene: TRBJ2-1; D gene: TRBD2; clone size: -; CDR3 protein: CAISDLASGRSNNEQFF; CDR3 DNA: TGTGCCATCAGTGATTTGGCTAGCGGGAGAAGCAACAATGAGCAGTTCTTC
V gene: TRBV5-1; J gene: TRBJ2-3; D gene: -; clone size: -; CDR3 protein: CASSLELAPDTQYF; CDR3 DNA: TGCGCCAGCAGCTTGGAGCTAGCGCCAGATACGCAGTATTTT
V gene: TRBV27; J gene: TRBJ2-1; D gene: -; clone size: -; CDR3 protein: CASSLIGGTGGYGEQFF; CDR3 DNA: TGTGCCAGCAGCCTCATTGGCGGTACTGGGGGATACGGTGAGCAGTTCTTC
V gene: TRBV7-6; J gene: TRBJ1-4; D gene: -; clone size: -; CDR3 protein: CASSLEGATNEKLFF; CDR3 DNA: TGTGCCAGCAGCTTAGAAGGGGCAACTAATGAAAAACTGTTTTTT
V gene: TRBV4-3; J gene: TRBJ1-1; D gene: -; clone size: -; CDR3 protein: CASSQEGPVGEAFF; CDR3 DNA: TGCGCCAGCAGCCAAGAAGGTCCAGTAGGGGAAGCTTTCTTT